Sequencing of this T cell receptor beta chain was carried out in a study of blood T cell repertoires in COVID-19. Study-level information: Acute-phase and convalescent COVID-19 samples originated in the United States, Italy and Spain. PBMCs, B-cell-depleted T cells, or T cells provided the cDNA or gDNA that made up the material.

Germline CDR1 is SGHRS and CDR2 is YFSETQ. CDR3 size: 15 residues. V lost 4 bases, J lost 1 base, and 11 bases lay in between. Authors' methods: Amplification with reference gene primers provided the estimates of nucleated cell counts. The repertoire was sequenced with immunoSEQ multiplex PCR; TCRdb's copy has only in-frame clones and lacks some. V and J calls and clone size are those listed in that table; D and trimming were worked out from the DNA. The sample yields 120,000 to 150,000 clones, about 91% seen once. The sequence was obtained from a woman aged 45-65 years with acute or convalescent COVID-19. The specimen sequenced was peripheral blood. The chain uses TRBV5-1 and TRBJ2-2, with TRBD2 as a possible D gene (5 bases). CDR3 loop: CASSIDSVNTGELFF. The CDR3 DNA reads as TGCGCCAGCAGCATCGATAGCGTGAACACCGGGGAGCTGTTTTTT.